The text below deals with one T cell receptor (beta chain). These data originate in a study of CD4 T cells in relation to SARS-CoV-2 and coronaviruses. About the study: Convalescent patients were seven or eight males and 4 females; two were Hispanic.

V lost 6 bases, J lost 4 bases, and 13 bases lay in between. The CDR3 runs to 15 residues. Per the germline V gene, CDR1 is MRHNA and CDR2 is SNTAGT. The data were produced by immunoSEQ multiplex PCR, yet TCRdb's version contains in-frame clones alone and is incomplete. The sample holds fewer than 14,000 clones, 80% to 90% seen once. The chain combines TRBV6-4 with TRBJ2-6; a possible D gene is TRBD2 (5 bases). The TCR sequence derives from an adult with COVID-19. Sequenced material: naive CD4+ T cells from PBMCs. Subset denoted: naive CD4+ T cells isolated by negative enrichment. CDR3 amino acids: CASSRTVGGANVLTF. The CDR3 DNA reads TGTGCCAGCAGCCGGACTGTTGGAGGGGCCAACGTCCTGACTTTC.